One and the same sample provided the 3 T cell receptor beta chains below, sequenced in a study of T cell responses to AZD1222 COVID-19 vaccine. The method was immunoSEQ multiplex PCR; TCRdb's version includes in-frame clones alone and lacks a portion of them. The sample includes more than 95,000 clones, roughly 87% of them seen just once. Sequenced here: peripheral blood, sampled on day 0 of AZD1222 vaccination. Receptor source: an adult in good health.

The chain recombines TRBV4-1 with TRBJ2-5; TRBD2 matches at 12 bases. Germline-derived CDR1 and CDR2 are MGHRA and YSYEKL. The CDR3 runs to 15 residues. The ends lost 2 bases at V and 4 bases at J; junction bases unmatched: 2. The CDR3 sequence: CASSQLAGGRETQYF. The CDR3 DNA reads TGCGCCAGCAGCCAACTAGCGGGGGGGCGAGAGACCCAGTACTTC.

This chain connects TRBV3-1 (or the pseudogene TRBV3-2) to TRBJ2-1, with no clear D. Per the germline V gene, CDR1 is LGHDT and CDR2 is YNNKEL (reference sequence). Trimming took off 6 bases at V and 2 bases at J, with 14 bases between the two ends. This CDR3 has 15 amino acids. The CDR3 reads CASSTRSTAYNEQFF. CDR3 sequence (DNA): TGTGCCAGCAGTACCCGGTCGACGGCCTACAATGAGCAGTTCTTC.

The genes are TRBV28 and TRBJ1-1; the D gene is possibly TRBD1 (6 bases). In germline, CDR1 is MDHEN, CDR2 SYDVKM. Trimming cost V 3 bases and J 3 bases, with 11 bases left between them. The CDR3 covers 14 residues. CDR3 loop: CASSLEQGYTEAFF. The CDR3 DNA reads TGTGCCAGCAGTTTGGAACAGGGATACACTGAAGCTTTCTTT.